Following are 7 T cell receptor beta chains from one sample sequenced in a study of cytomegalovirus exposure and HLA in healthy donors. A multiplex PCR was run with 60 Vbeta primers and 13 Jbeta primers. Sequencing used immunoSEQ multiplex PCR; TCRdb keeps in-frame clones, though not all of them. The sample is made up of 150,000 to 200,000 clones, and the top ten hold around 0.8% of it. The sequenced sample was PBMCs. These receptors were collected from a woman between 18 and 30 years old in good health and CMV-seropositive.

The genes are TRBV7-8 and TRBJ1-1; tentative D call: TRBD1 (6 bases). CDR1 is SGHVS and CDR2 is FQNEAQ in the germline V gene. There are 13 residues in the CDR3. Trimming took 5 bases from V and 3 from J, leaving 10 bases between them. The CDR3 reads CASSLNRDTEAFF. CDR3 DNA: TGTGCCAGCAGCCTTAACAGGGACACTGAAGCTTTCTTT.

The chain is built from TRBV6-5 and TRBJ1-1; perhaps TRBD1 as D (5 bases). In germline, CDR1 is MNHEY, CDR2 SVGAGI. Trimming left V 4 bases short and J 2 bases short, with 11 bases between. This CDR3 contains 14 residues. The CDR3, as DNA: TGTGCCAGCAGTTTGACAGAACTAAACACTGAAGCTTTCTTT. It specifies CASSLTELNTEAFF.

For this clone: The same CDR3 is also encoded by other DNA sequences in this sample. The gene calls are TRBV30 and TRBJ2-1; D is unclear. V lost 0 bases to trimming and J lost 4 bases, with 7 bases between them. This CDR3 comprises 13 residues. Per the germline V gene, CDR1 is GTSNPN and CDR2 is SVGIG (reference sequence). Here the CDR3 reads CAWSVLSYNEQFF. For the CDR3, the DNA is TGTGCCTGGAGTGTACTTTCGTACAATGAGCAGTTCTTC.

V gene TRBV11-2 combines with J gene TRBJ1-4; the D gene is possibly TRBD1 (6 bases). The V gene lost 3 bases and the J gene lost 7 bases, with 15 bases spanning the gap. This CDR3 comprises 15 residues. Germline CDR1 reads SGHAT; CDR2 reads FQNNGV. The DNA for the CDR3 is TGTGCCAGCAGCTTTCCGACAGGCCGTATTGAAAAACTGTTTTTT. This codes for CASSFPTGRIEKLFF.

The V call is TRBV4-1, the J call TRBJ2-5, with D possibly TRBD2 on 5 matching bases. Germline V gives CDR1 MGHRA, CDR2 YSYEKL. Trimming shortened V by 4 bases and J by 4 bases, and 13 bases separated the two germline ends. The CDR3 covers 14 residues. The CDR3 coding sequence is TGCGCCAGCAGCCTTTCACGGGGTGGAGAGACCCAGTACTTC. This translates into CASSLSRGGETQYF.

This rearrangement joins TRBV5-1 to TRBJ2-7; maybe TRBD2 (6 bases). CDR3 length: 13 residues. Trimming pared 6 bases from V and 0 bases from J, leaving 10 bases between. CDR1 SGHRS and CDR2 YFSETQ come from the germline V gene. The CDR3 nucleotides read TGCGCCAGCAAGGAGACTAGCTCCTACGAGCAGTACTTC. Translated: CASKETSSYEQYF. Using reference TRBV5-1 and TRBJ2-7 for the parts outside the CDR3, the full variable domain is KAGVTQTPRYLIKTRGQQVTLSCSPISGHRSVSWYQQTPGQGLQFLFEYFSETQRNKGNFPGRFSGRQFSNSRSEMNVSTLELGDSALYLCASKETSSYEQYFGPGTRLTVT.

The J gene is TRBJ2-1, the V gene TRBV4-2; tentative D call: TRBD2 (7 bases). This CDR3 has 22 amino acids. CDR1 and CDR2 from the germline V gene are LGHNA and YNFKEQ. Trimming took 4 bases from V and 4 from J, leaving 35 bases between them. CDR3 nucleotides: TGTGCCAGCAGCCTGATACAGGGAAAGGGACTATTCCAGCATAGGGATTACAATGAGCAGTTCTTC. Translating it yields CASSLIQGKGLFQHRDYNEQFF.